This T cell receptor (beta chain) emerged from a study of T-cell reconstitution after alpha-beta-depleted transplantation in children. The study, taken as a whole, reports: Newly made T cells mostly supplied T-cell counts and diversity one year after transplant.

As to this clonotype: Its antigen is undetermined.

The CDR3 has 15 amino acids. The J segment lost 2 bases and the V segment lost 7 bases, leaving 7 bases of the junction unmatched. The germline V gene has CDR1 SNHLY and CDR2 FYNNEI. TCRbeta library preparation incorporated unique molecular identifiers. TCRdb analysed the PCR reads with MiXCR anew, one entry per CDR3 protein. The table has approximately 220,000 distinct CDR3 sequences, roughly a sixth seen once. This clonotype was obtained from a male patient between 2 and 9 years old who had a stem cell transplant for acute lymphoblastic leukemia, so the T cells may come from the graft donor. The chain employs TRBV2 and TRBJ2-5, with 10 bases identical to TRBD1. The material sequenced was PBMCs, mostly from graft donor cells, taken 360 days after TCRalphabeta/CD19-depleted stem cell transplant. The CDR3 nucleotides read TGTGCCAGCAACCGGGACAGGGGACCTCAAGAGACCCAGTACTTC. Translating gives CASNRDRGPQETQYF.